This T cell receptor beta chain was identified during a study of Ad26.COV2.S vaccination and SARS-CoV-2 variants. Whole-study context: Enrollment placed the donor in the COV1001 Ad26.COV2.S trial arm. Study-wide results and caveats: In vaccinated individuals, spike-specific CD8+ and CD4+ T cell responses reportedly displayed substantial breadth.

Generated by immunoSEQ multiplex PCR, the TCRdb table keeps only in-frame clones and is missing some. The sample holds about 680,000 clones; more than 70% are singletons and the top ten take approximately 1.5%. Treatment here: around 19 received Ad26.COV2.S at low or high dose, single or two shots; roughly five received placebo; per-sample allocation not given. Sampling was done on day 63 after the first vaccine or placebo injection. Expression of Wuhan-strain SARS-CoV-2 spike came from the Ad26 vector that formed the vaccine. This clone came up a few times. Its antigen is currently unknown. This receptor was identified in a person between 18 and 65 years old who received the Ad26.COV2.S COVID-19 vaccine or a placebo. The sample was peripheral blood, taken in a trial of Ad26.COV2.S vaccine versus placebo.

The CDR3: CSAREDYEQYF. Written as DNA, the CDR3 is TGCAGTGCTAGGGAGGACTACGAGCAGTACTTC. The chain carries TRBV20-1 and TRBJ2-7; tentative D call: TRBD2 (5 bases). Germline lookup yields CDR1 DFQATT and CDR2 SNEGSKA (reference sequence). The CDR3 spans 11 residues. V was clipped by 3 bases and J by 3 bases, with 6 bases between them.